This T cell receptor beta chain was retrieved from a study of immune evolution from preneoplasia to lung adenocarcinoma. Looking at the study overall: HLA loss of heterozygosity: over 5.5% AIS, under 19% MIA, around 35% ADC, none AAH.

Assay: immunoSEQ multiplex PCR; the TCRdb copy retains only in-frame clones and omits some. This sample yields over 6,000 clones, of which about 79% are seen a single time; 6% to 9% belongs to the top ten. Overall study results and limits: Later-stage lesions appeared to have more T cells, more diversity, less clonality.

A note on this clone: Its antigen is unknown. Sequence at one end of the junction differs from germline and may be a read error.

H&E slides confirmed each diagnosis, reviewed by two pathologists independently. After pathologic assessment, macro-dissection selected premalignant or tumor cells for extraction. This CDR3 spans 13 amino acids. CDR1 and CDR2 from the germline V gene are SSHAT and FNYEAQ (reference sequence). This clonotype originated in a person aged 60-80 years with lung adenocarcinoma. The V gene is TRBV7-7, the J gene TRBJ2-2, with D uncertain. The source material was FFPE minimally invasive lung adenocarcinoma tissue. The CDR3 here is CASSPGEVGELFF. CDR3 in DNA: TGTGCTAGCAGCCCCGGAGAGGTCGGGGAGCTGTTTTTT.